The 27 T cell receptor beta chains listed next were all sequenced from one sample in a study of blood T cells in healthy people across ages (dated by TCRdb to 2013 to 2016). Library preparation employed 5' RACE. The instrument given in TCRdb is Illumina HiSeq 2500. A second PCR of about 6 to 12 cycles was run with a J-beta primer mix and a sample-barcoded 5' primer. TCRdb passed the public sequencing reads through fastp at Q25 and MiXCR, retaining productive beta sequences. Every entry covers one CDR3 protein and lists the most common genes and DNA from its rows. This sample comprises roughly 1,700,000 distinct CDR3 sequences, approximately 28% of them detected only once. The ten largest clones capture 7.7% of the sample. Sequenced: blood. Receptor source: a woman in her twenties or thirties in good health.

This clonotype has ten or more counts. The chain links TRBV7-2 to TRBJ1-4; 9 nucleotides align to TRBD1. Germline values: CDR1 SGHTA, CDR2 FQGNSA. J lost 6 bases, V lost 6 bases, and 5 bases had no gene match. CDR3 length equals 14 residues. CDR3 residues: CASSLRQGDEKLFF. CDR3 bases: TGTGCCAGCAGTTTGAGACAGGGGGATGAAAAACTGTTTTTT.

The chain joins TRBV7-2 to TRBJ2-1; 8 nucleotides agree with TRBD2. This CDR3 spans 16 amino acids. V dropped 1 base and J dropped 9; count of bases not matched to a gene: 11. CDR1 SGHTA and CDR2 FQGNSA come from the germline V gene. The CDR3 here is CASSLVAAGVGTEQFF. CDR3 bases: TGTGCCAGCAGCTTAGTGGCAGCGGGGGTAGGCACTGAGCAGTTCTTC.

The V and J genes are TRBV3-1 and TRBJ2-7; D perhaps matches TRBD1 (5 bases). Trimming pared 3 bases from V and 2 bases from J, leaving 14 bases between. Germline V gene sequence: CDR1 LGHDT, CDR2 YNNKEL (reference sequence). CDR3 length equals 15 residues. The CDR3 DNA reads TGTGCCAGCAGCCAGAGACAGTCATACCCCTACGAGCAGTACTTC. Amino acids: CASSQRQSYPYEQYF.

This clonotype was counted ten times or more. This chain uses TRBV3-1 with TRBJ2-7; D gene uncertain. CDR3 length: 14 amino acids. CDR1 is LGHDT, CDR2 YNNKEL, per germline (reference sequence). Between the trimmed V and J ends, which lost 1 base and 0 bases, there was a span of 7 bases. This CDR3 is CASSQAFYSYEQYF. CDR3 DNA sequence: TGTGCCAGCAGCCAAGCTTTCTACTCCTACGAGCAGTACTTC.

The J gene is TRBJ2-1, the V gene TRBV18; TRBD2 matches at 8 bases. Germline CDR1 KGHSH, CDR2 LQKENI. This CDR3 has 16 residues. Losses at the gene ends were 2 bases for V and 5 bases for J; bases not matched to a gene: 8. This chain's CDR3 is CASSPATSGSNNEQFF. Here the CDR3 DNA reads TGTGCCAGCTCACCAGCCACTAGCGGAAGCAACAATGAGCAGTTCTTC.

This clonotype was seen only a few times. This chain connects TRBV7-6 to TRBJ1-5, with a weak D call TRBD1 (6 bases). The CDR3 totals 15 residues. The V gene's germline CDR1 is SGHVS and CDR2 FNYEAQ. V was pared by 1 base and J by 7 bases, with 14 bases between. CDR3 DNA: TGTGCCAGCAGCTTAGGGGGGGGCGGATGGCAGCCCCAGCATTTT. It translates to CASSLGGGGWQPQHF.

This clonotype occurred a few times. V gene TRBV4-1 combines with J gene TRBJ2-3; 10 bases are shared with TRBD1. The CDR3 is 16 amino acids. V dropped 4 bases and J dropped 5; count of bases not matched to a gene: 9. Germline V lookup: CDR1 MGHRA, CDR2 YSYEKL. Written as DNA, the CDR3 is TGCGCCAGCAGCCGACTTGACAGGGGGCTCGAAGATACGCAGTATTTT. Translation: CASSRLDRGLEDTQYF.

The genes are TRBV7-2 and TRBJ2-3; 13 nucleotides agree with TRBD2. V gave up 6 bases and J gave up 6 bases; unmatched junction bases: 6. Germline values: CDR1 SGHTA, CDR2 FQGNSA. The CDR3 is 15 amino acids. CDR3 sequence reads: CASSHTSGRVDTQYF. The CDR3 nucleotides are TGTGCCAGCAGTCATACTAGCGGGAGGGTTGATACGCAGTATTTT.

At least ten counts were recorded for this clonotype. A clone one base away is much larger, so this may be a read error. The genes are TRBV6-5 and TRBJ2-7; 11 bases map to TRBD1. Per germline, CDR1 MNHEY and CDR2 SVGAGI. V was clipped by 6 bases and J by 3 bases; unmatched bases: 4. This CDR3 region has 14 residues. The CDR3 DNA sequence: TGTGCCAGCAGACCCGGGACAGGGGGCTACGAGCAGTACTTC. Encoded protein: CASRPGTGGYEQYF.

The genes are TRBV6-6 and TRBJ2-5; D might be TRBD2 (5 bases). CDR1 MNHNY and CDR2 SVGAGI come from the germline V gene (reference sequence). CDR3 size: 15 residues. Trimming left V 6 bases short and J 11 bases short, with 25 bases between. The DNA of the CDR3 is TGTGCCAGCAGGCGGCCCCAGGACTCCTACGGGGAGCAGTACTTC. Encoded protein: CASRRPQDSYGEQYF.

This clonotype was picked up a small number of times. This rearrangement joins TRBV7-2 to TRBJ1-6, with D possibly being TRBD1 (5 bases). The V end was cut by 4 bases, the J end by 7 bases, with 14 bases between. CDR3 length equals 15 residues. Germline CDR1 SGHTA, CDR2 FQGNSA. Here the CDR3 reads CASSSRDGRNSPLHF. In nucleotides, the CDR3 is TGTGCCAGCAGCTCCCGGGACGGCAGGAATTCACCCCTCCACTTT.

In its sample, this clonotype was seen many times. The chain carries TRBV9 and TRBJ2-7; D tentatively reads TRBD1 or TRBD2 (5 bases each). Germline V lookup: CDR1 SGDLS, CDR2 YYNGEE. The CDR3 is 15 amino acids. Trimming removed 4 bases from V and 6 bases from J, with 20 bases in between. The CDR3 DNA follows: TGTGCCAGCAGCTCCTCAGCCGAGCCGGGGCGCGAGCAGTACTTC. As protein: CASSSSAEPGREQYF. Together with reference TRBV9 and TRBJ2-7, the CDR3 gives the full variable domain: DSGVTQTPKHLITATGQRVTLRCSPRSGDLSVYWYQQSLDQGLQFLIQYYNGEERAKGNILERFSAQQFPDLHSELNLSSLELGDSALYFCASSSSAEPGREQYFGPGTRLTVT.

To note about this clonotype: A much larger clone lies a single base off, so this may be a read error. The chain recombines TRBV5-1 with TRBJ1-5; no clear D. V was clipped by 5 bases and J by 2 bases, with 14 bases between them. There are 15 residues in the CDR3. CDR1 SGHRS and CDR2 YFSETQ come from the germline V gene. The CDR3 DNA is TGCGCCAGCAGGAAGGGATCGGACGGCAATCAGCCCCAGCATTTT. It yields the protein CASRKGSDGNQPQHF.

V gene TRBV7-9 combines with J gene TRBJ1-4, with a weak D call TRBD1 (6 bases). CDR3 length: 15 residues. V was shortened by 8 bases and J by 4 bases, with 17 bases between the two germline ends. In germline, CDR1 is SEHNR, CDR2 FQNEAQ (reference sequence). In DNA, the CDR3 is TGTGCCAGCGCCCCACGGGGGGCCGGTAATGAAAAACTGTTTTTT. Translated, it gives CASAPRGAGNEKLFF.

The J gene is TRBJ2-7, the V gene TRBV5-5; TRBD1 is a possible D gene (6 bases). The CDR3 length is 14 residues. The germline V and J ends were trimmed by 0 bases and 3 bases, with 10 bases remaining between them. The germline CDR1 and CDR2 sequences are SGHKS and YYEKEE (reference sequence). The CDR3 DNA is TGTGCCAGCAGCTTGGACAGGGTCTTCTACGAGCAGTACTTC. Its translation: CASSLDRVFYEQYF.

This clonotype was seen a few times. V gene TRBV5-1 combines with J gene TRBJ2-3; D uncertain. Germline V CDR1 and CDR2: SGHRS, YFSETQ. V gave up 4 bases and J gave up 4 bases, with 19 bases separating them. This CDR3 has 16 residues. CDR3 in DNA: TGCGCCAGCAGCCCGAGGACCCTGCTGCGGTCAGATACGCAGTATTTT. Amino acid sequence: CASSPRTLLRSDTQYF.

The chain has TRBV24-1 and TRBJ2-7; D possibly corresponds to TRBD1 (5 bases). V gave up 10 bases and J gave up 3 bases, with 24 bases separating them. The CDR3 extends over 16 amino acids. Germline CDR1 KGHDR, CDR2 SFDVKD. CDR3 sequence (DNA): TGTGCCACTCCCGGACGACAGTCACCCCCTCACTACGAGCAGTACTTC. Translated: CATPGRQSPPHYEQYF.

The chain uses TRBV12-3 or TRBV12-4 and TRBJ2-4; 7 bases are a match to TRBD1. V dropped 5 bases and J dropped 4; count of bases not matched to a gene: 5. The CDR3 runs to 14 residues. The CDR3 DNA is TGTGCCAGCAGTGCAAACAGGGGAAAAAACATTCAGTACTTC. Protein sequence: CASSANRGKNIQYF.

This clonotype was counted between two and nine times. The chain has TRBV6-1 and TRBJ2-1; 8 nucleotides agree with TRBD1. Germline V gene sequence: CDR1 MNHNS, CDR2 SASEGT. V shed 1 base, J shed 8 bases, and the junction held 4 bases outside the gene matches. The CDR3 is 14 residues long. In nucleotides, the CDR3 is TGTGCCAGCAGTGAAGGGGGGACAGGCGATGAGCAGTTCTTC. Its translation is CASSEGGTGDEQFF.

Many counts were recorded for this clonotype. As DNA, the CDR3 is TGCAGTGCTAGTACCAGTCTATTTGGCTACACCTTC. This codes for CSASTSLFGYTF. The rearrangement uses TRBV20-1 and TRBJ1-2; D not resolved. The germline V gene has CDR1 DFQATT and CDR2 SNEGSKA (reference sequence). The ends were cut back, 3 bases at V and 7 bases at J, with 12 bases in the middle. The length of the CDR3 is 12 residues.

This clonotype was seen a few times. This rearrangement joins TRBV11-2 to TRBJ1-1; D perhaps matches TRBD1 (5 bases). Trimming removed 2 bases from V and 7 bases from J, with 11 bases in between. The CDR3 contains 13 residues. CDR1 and CDR2 (germline): SGHAT, FQNNGV. DNA for the CDR3: TGTGCCAGCAGCTTATACCGAGGGGATGAAGCTTTCTTT. This translates into CASSLYRGDEAFF.

The rearrangement uses TRBV6-2 or TRBV6-3 and TRBJ2-1; D tentatively fits TRBD1 or TRBD2 (5 bases each). Germline lookup yields CDR1 MNHEY and CDR2 SVGEGT. This CDR3 spans 16 amino acids. Trimming took off 8 bases at V and 0 bases at J, with 17 bases between the two ends. The CDR3: CASGTRDADSYNEQFF. The CDR3 nucleotides read TGTGCCAGCGGAACCCGGGACGCCGACTCCTACAATGAGCAGTTCTTC.

The genes are TRBV6-5 and TRBJ1-2; D not resolved. Trimming took 3 bases from V and 0 from J, leaving 5 bases between them. This CDR3 has 13 residues. Germline V gene sequence: CDR1 MNHEY, CDR2 SVGAGI. The CDR3 region is CASSYDPNYGYTF. DNA for the CDR3: TGTGCCAGCAGTTATGATCCTAACTATGGCTACACCTTC.

This clonotype is a singleton in its sample. The chain uses TRBV6-5 and TRBJ1-5; D uncertain. Per germline, CDR1 MNHEY and CDR2 SVGAGI. CDR3 length: 10 amino acids. With 4 bases removed from V and 13 bases from J, the gap between germline ends came to 8 bases. The CDR3 reads CASSCEGQHF. The CDR3 bases are TGTGCCAGCAGTTGTGAGGGTCAGCATTTT.

Worth noting for this clonotype: A read error is possible here, since a much larger clone lies one base away. DNA for the CDR3: TGCGCCAGCAGCCAAGGACGGCAGCAGGGGATAACCGCAGATACGCAGTATTTT. Translated: CASSQGRQQGITADTQYF. The chain links TRBV4-1 to TRBJ2-3, with D tentatively TRBD1 (6 bases). Germline V lookup: CDR1 MGHRA, CDR2 YSYEKL. Trimming took 1 base from V and 4 from J, leaving 21 bases between them. The CDR3 totals 18 residues.

In this sample, this clonotype turned up a few times. The chain has TRBV18 and TRBJ1-6; no clear D. The CDR3 sequence is 13 residues long. Trimming took 2 bases from V and 9 from J, leaving 8 bases between them. CDR1 and CDR2 (germline): KGHSH, LQKENI. The CDR3 spells CASSPVGSSPLHF. CDR3 sequence (DNA): TGTGCCAGCTCACCAGTTGGGAGTTCACCCCTCCACTTT.

This chain uses TRBV9 with TRBJ1-2; tentative D call: TRBD1 (5 bases). V was clipped by 3 bases and J by 10 bases, with 19 bases between them. The germline V gene encodes CDR1 SGDLS and CDR2 YYNGEE. This CDR3 has 14 residues. The CDR3 region has the DNA TGTGCCAGCAGCGCAGCCGGGACGGGGCTTGACTACACCTTC. Amino acids: CASSAAGTGLDYTF.